The T cell receptor (beta chain) under discussion was sequenced for a study of blood T cell repertoires in COVID-19. Overall study: Sources were T cells, B-cell-depleted T cells, or PBMCs; the material itself was cDNA or gDNA.

This study enrolled people aged 18 to 89 from about 26 US geographic areas. In assigning cohorts, the study relied on participant-reported clinical history. Data came from immunoSEQ multiplex PCR; TCRdb stores just in-frame clones and leaves some out. The sample has about 200,000 clones, just over 85% seen once. This clone was detected only once. V trimming: 3 bases; J trimming: 0 bases; junction bases outside the gene matches: 8. The CDR3 is made up of 17 amino acids. Germline CDR1 is SGDLS and CDR2 is YYNGEE. The sample comprised PBMCs or T cells enriched from blood (not recorded which). This chain links TRBV9 with TRBJ2-1, with 8 bases aligning to TRBD2. The source of this sequence is a woman aged 40-49 years with acute COVID-19. DNA for the CDR3: TGTGCCAGCAGCGAGCAGGAGCGGGGGAGCTCCTACAATGAGCAGTTCTTC. Translating it yields CASSEQERGSSYNEQFF.